The 24 T cell receptor beta chains listed next were all sequenced from one sample in a study of blood T cell repertoires in COVID-19 (dated by TCRdb to the early 2020s). Library method: the immunoSEQ multiplex PCR assay. The table was pulled from immuneACCESS by TCRdb, which kept in-frame rearrangements only. Such tables lose some clones; where checked, under half of the loss comes from unresolved V genes, and the rest has no known cause. For this sample the table gives about 240,000 clones, of which about 90% were detected only once. The ten largest make up 6.2% of the sample. Sequencing was performed on peripheral blood. The receptors were sampled from a man aged 55 to 70 with acute or convalescent COVID-19.

J is TRBJ2-7 and V is TRBV9, with TRBD2 as a possible D gene (5 bases). The length of the CDR3 is 15 residues. V lost 4 bases and J 1 base, leaving 15 bases between the germline ends. Germline V gene lookup returns CDR1 SGDLS and CDR2 YYNGEE. CDR3 DNA sequence: TGTGCCAGCAGCAGTGGTGAAGGGAGTTCCTACGAGCAGTACTTC. Residues: CASSSGEGSSYEQYF.

This sequence joins TRBV7-8 and TRBJ1-5, with TRBD1 matching over 10 bases. CDR1 is SGHVS, CDR2 FQNEAQ, per germline. The V segment lost 5 bases and the J segment 6 bases; nucleotides outside the gene matches: 13. The CDR3 spans 17 residues. DNA of the CDR3: TGTGCCAGCAGCCCTAGGACAGGGGGTTCTTTTGGTCAGCCCCAGCATTTT. Its protein is CASSPRTGGSFGQPQHF.

The V gene is TRBV6-5, the J gene TRBJ2-1; D not resolved. Between the trimmed V and J ends, which lost 7 bases and 5 bases, there was a span of 18 bases. The CDR3 runs to 15 residues. Germline loops: CDR1 MNHEY, CDR2 SVGAGI. CDR3 protein: CASTPTRVANNEQFF. The CDR3 nucleotides are TGTGCCAGCACTCCCACCCGGGTAGCCAACAATGAGCAGTTCTTC.

The chain is built from TRBV6-5 and TRBJ2-1, with a weak D call TRBD2 (5 bases). Germline CDR1 and CDR2: MNHEY and SVGAGI. CDR3 size: 15 residues. V lost 6 bases and J 1 base, leaving 13 bases between the germline ends. The DNA of the CDR3 is TGTGCCAGCAGGCCGGACTTTTATTCCTACAATGAGCAGTTCTTC. It yields the protein CASRPDFYSYNEQFF.

The V and J genes are TRBV2 and TRBJ2-5; the match to TRBD2 covers 9 bases. CDR3 length equals 14 residues. V lost 11 bases and J lost 5; bases outside the gene matches: 12. Germline-derived CDR1 and CDR2 are SNHLY and FYNNEI. The CDR3 reads CARGVAGVWETQYF. The CDR3 bases are TGTGCCCGGGGGGTAGCGGGAGTGTGGGAGACCCAGTACTTC. The full variable domain, with the rest looked up from reference TRBV2 and TRBJ2-5, is EPEVTQTPSHQVTQMGQEVILRCVPISNHLYFYWYRQILGQKVEFLVSFYNNEISEKSEIFDDQFSVERPDGSNFTLKIRSTKLEDSAMYFCARGVAGVWETQYFGPGTRLLVL.

The CDR3 spells CASSLTSGRYNEQFF. The DNA of the CDR3 is TGTGCCAGCAGCCTAACTAGCGGGAGGTACAATGAGCAGTTCTTC. The chain combines TRBV4-2 with TRBJ2-1; the match to TRBD2 covers 12 bases. The CDR3 spans 15 residues. CDR1 LGHNA and CDR2 YNFKEQ come from the germline V gene. With 4 bases clipped from V and 4 bases from J, the junction kept 2 bases outside the gene matches.

The V call is TRBV19, the J call TRBJ1-2; D ambiguous. Germline V gene sequence: CDR1 LNHDA, CDR2 SQIVND (reference sequence). V lost 7 bases and J 4 bases, leaving 13 bases between the germline ends. The CDR3 length is 13 residues. The CDR3 sequence: CASNNEGSYGYTF. DNA of the CDR3: TGTGCCAGTAATAACGAGGGTAGCTATGGCTACACCTTC. Filled out from reference TRBV19 and TRBJ1-2, the complete variable domain reads DGGITQSPKYLFRKEGQNVTLSCEQNLNHDAMYWYRQDPGQGLRLIYYSQIVNDFQKGDIAEGYSVSREKKESFPLTVTSAQKNPTAFYLCASNNEGSYGYTFGSGTRLTVV.

This clone was detected a few times. CDR3 sequence: CAISGGRSSYEQYF. The CDR3 bases are TGTGCCATCAGTGGGGGCAGGAGCTCCTACGAGCAGTACTTC. V gene TRBV10-3 combines with J gene TRBJ2-7; TRBD1 is a possible D gene (5 bases). The CDR3 totals 14 residues. Trimming removed 4 bases from V and 0 bases from J, with 10 bases in between. The germline V gene encodes CDR1 ENHRY and CDR2 SYGVKD.

The chain is built from TRBV28 and TRBJ2-7; the match to TRBD2 covers 8 bases. Germline lookup yields CDR1 MDHEN and CDR2 SYDVKM. This CDR3 is built from 15 residues. The V gene end was trimmed by 5 bases and the J gene end by 3 bases; junction bases not matched to a gene: 9. CDR3 sequence reads: CASSQLAAKFYEQYF. DNA of the CDR3: TGTGCCAGCAGTCAACTAGCGGCTAAGTTCTACGAGCAGTACTTC.

CDR3: CASSLRYSGSYNEQFF. The CDR3, as DNA: TGTGCCAGCAGTTTAAGGTATAGCGGGAGCTACAATGAGCAGTTCTTC. The V and J genes are TRBV27 and TRBJ2-1; 9 bases match TRBD2. The ends lost 2 bases at V and 3 bases at J; junction bases unmatched: 5. This CDR3 contains 16 residues. Germline CDR1 and CDR2: MNHEY and SMNVEV (reference sequence).

This chain joins TRBV2 and TRBJ1-5; unclear D gene. The CDR3 has 13 residues. V was clipped by 1 base and J by 7 bases, with 8 bases between them. Germline V lookup: CDR1 SNHLY, CDR2 FYNNEI. CDR3 sequence: CASSEEGGQPQHF. The CDR3 DNA is TGTGCCAGCAGTGAAGAGGGAGGACAGCCCCAGCATTTT.

The V call is TRBV9, the J call TRBJ1-1, with a weak D call TRBD1 (6 bases). Germline values: CDR1 SGDLS, CDR2 YYNGEE. Deletions cut 4 bases from V and 1 base from J, with 11 bases between. The CDR3 totals 14 residues. CDR3 nucleotides: TGTGCCAGCAGCAAGGGACATCAGAACACTGAAGCTTTCTTT. Translated: CASSKGHQNTEAFF.

The V and J genes are TRBV6-2 or TRBV6-3 and TRBJ2-7; D gene unclear. Germline CDR1 and CDR2: MNHEY and SVGEGT. Trimming cost V 2 bases and J 3 bases, with 14 bases left between them. The CDR3 runs to 15 residues. CDR3 sequence: CASSYPSAEDYEQYF. CDR3 DNA: TGTGCCAGCAGTTACCCCAGCGCCGAGGACTACGAGCAGTACTTC.

The V and J genes are TRBV6-5 and TRBJ1-4; D possibly corresponds to TRBD1 (6 bases). Germline CDR1 MNHEY, CDR2 SVGAGI. The CDR3 totals 14 residues. V lost 10 bases, J lost 0 bases, and 12 bases lay in between. The CDR3 spells CATTQGATNEKLFF. CDR3 nucleotides: TGTGCCACAACACAGGGTGCAACTAATGAAAAACTGTTTTTT.

This clone showed up just a few times. The chain combines TRBV5-4 with TRBJ1-1; TRBD1 matches at 8 bases. This CDR3 comprises 16 residues. Germline assignment: CDR1 SGHNT and CDR2 YYREEE (reference sequence). After removal of 4 bases from V and 1 base from J, the junction contained 9 bases not matched to a gene. This CDR3 reads CASSGPTGAENTEAFF. Here the CDR3 DNA reads TGTGCCAGCAGCGGACCGACAGGGGCGGAGAACACTGAAGCTTTCTTT.

The genes are TRBV19 and TRBJ1-1; D unresolved. Trimming took 5 bases from V and 3 from J, leaving 13 bases between them. Germline V CDR1 and CDR2: LNHDA, SQIVND (reference sequence). CDR3 length: 14 residues. The CDR3 coding sequence is TGTGCCAGTAGTCCGCCAAGGAGAGACACTGAAGCTTTCTTT. Translation: CASSPPRRDTEAFF.

This chain connects TRBV10-3 to TRBJ1-2, with a weak D call TRBD1 (5 bases). The germline V gene has CDR1 ENHRY and CDR2 SYGVKD. The CDR3 extends over 13 amino acids. V was trimmed by 4 bases and J by 6 bases, leaving 12 bases between them. The CDR3 DNA follows: TGTGCCATCAGTGGACAGTCATCGAATGGCTACACCTTC. This gives the protein CAISGQSSNGYTF.

A word on this clone: Other DNA sequences of this sample code for an identical CDR3. This chain links TRBV24-1 with TRBJ1-5; D not resolved. V lost 6 bases, J lost 4 bases, and 9 bases lay in between. The CDR3 contains 13 residues. Germline V CDR1 and CDR2: KGHDR, SFDVKD. CDR3 nucleotides: TGTGCCACCAGTCTAGGTCTAAATCAGCCCCAGCATTTT. The encoded protein is CATSLGLNQPQHF.

The chain uses TRBV5-1 and TRBJ2-2; D is possibly TRBD2 (6 bases). This CDR3 is 15 amino acids long. With 3 bases removed from V and 2 bases from J, the gap between germline ends came to 11 bases. The V gene's germline CDR1 is SGHRS and CDR2 YFSETQ. CDR3 in amino acids: CASSWGDLNTGELFF. The CDR3 DNA is TGCGCCAGCAGCTGGGGGGACTTAAACACCGGGGAGCTGTTTTTT.

This clone was seen just once. The CDR3, as DNA: TGCGCCAGCAGCATCACAGGGGGGACTGAAGCTTTCTTT. It translates to CASSITGGTEAFF. This chain uses TRBV5-1 with TRBJ1-1; 8 bases match TRBD1. The V gene's germline CDR1 is SGHRS and CDR2 YFSETQ. This CDR3 comprises 13 residues. After removal of 4 bases from V and 5 bases from J, the junction contained 4 bases not matched to a gene.

The chain recombines TRBV30 with TRBJ1-2; perhaps TRBD1 as D (5 bases). This CDR3 is built from 13 residues. Germline CDR1 reads GTSNPN; CDR2 reads SVGIG (reference sequence). V lost 1 base to trimming and J lost 4 bases, with 10 bases between them. CDR3 loop: CAWSGGQRYGYTF. The CDR3 bases are TGTGCCTGGAGTGGCGGACAACGCTATGGCTACACCTTC. The variable domain in full, completed from reference TRBV30 and TRBJ1-2, reads SQTIHQWPATLVQPVGSPLSLECTVEGTSNPNLYWYRQAAGRGLQLLFYSVGIGQISSEVPQNLSASRPQDRQFILSSKKLLLSDSGFYLCAWSGGQRYGYTFGSGTRLTVV.

The chain couples TRBV5-4 to TRBJ2-7, with D maybe TRBD2 (6 bases). Trimming removed 4 bases from V and 2 bases from J, with 16 bases in between. In germline, CDR1 is SGHNT, CDR2 YYREEE (reference sequence). The CDR3 runs 15 residues. The CDR3 region is CASSPPGGLTYEQYF. In DNA form, the CDR3 reads TGTGCCAGCAGCCCCCCGGGCGGACTAACCTACGAGCAGTACTTC.

The chain carries TRBV5-4 and TRBJ2-2; possibly TRBD2 for D (5 bases). The germline V gene has CDR1 SGHNT and CDR2 YYREEE (reference sequence). There are 18 residues in the CDR3. V dropped 3 bases and J dropped 0 bases, with 18 bases sitting between them. The CDR3 bases are TGTGCCAGCAGCTCCCCGCGGGTTGAGGACGCGAACACCGGGGAGCTGTTTTTT. It codes for CASSSPRVEDANTGELFF. The entire variable domain, with the rest obtained from reference TRBV5-4 and TRBJ2-2, is as follows: ETGVTQSPTHLIKTRGQQVTLRCSSQSGHNTVSWYQQALGQGPQFIFQYYREEENGRGNFPPRFSGLQFPNYSSELNVNALELDDSALYLCASSSPRVEDANTGELFFGEGSRLTVL.

The V call is TRBV28, the J call TRBJ1-1; no reliable D call. Germline CDR1 is MDHEN and CDR2 is SYDVKM. Trimming left V 6 bases short and J 1 base short, with 9 bases between. The CDR3 is 13 residues long. The DNA for the CDR3 is TGTGCCAGCAGGCTATCCGGGAACACTGAAGCTTTCTTT. This sequence encodes CASRLSGNTEAFF.